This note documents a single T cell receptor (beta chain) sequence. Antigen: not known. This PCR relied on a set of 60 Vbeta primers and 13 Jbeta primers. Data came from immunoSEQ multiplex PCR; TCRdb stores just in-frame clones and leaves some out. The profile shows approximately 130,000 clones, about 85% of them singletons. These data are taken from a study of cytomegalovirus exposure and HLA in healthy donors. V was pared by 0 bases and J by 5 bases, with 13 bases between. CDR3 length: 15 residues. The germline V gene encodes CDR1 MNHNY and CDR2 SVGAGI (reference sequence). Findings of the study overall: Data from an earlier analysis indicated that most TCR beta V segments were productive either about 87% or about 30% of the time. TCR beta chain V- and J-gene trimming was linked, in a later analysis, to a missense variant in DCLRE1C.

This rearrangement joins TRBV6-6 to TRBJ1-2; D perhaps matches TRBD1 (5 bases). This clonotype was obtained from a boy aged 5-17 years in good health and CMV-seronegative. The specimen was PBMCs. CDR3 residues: CASSYSGGPAYGYTF. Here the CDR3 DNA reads TGTGCCAGCAGTTACTCGGGGGGACCTGCGTATGGCTACACCTTC.